This TCR beta chain was retrieved from a study of T cells in Graves' hyperthyroidism and ophthalmopathy. Looking at the study overall: Blood was drawn when the patient was first diagnosed and still untreated.

Germline loops: CDR1 MNHEY, CDR2 SMNVEV (reference sequence). The V gene lost 3 bases and the J gene lost 2 bases, with 11 bases spanning the gap. The CDR3 contains 14 residues. Patients having uncontrolled infection, another autoimmune disease, pregnancy or lactation were not included. Each diagnosis drew on symptoms, thyroxine, TRAb, thyroid ultrasound and orbital computed tomography findings. Out of roughly 9.1 ml of fresh peripheral blood came the PBMCs. The table lists this clonotype with many counts. From RNA transcripts, TCR beta CDR3 regions were amplified. The HTBI primer set drove a first-round RT-PCR of the TCR CDR3. TCRdb analysed the multiplex PCR reads with MiXCR anew, one entry per CDR3 protein. The sample has hundreds of thousands of distinct CDR3 sequences; 13% to 15% are singletons.

The TCR originated in a woman younger than 35 with Graves' hyperthyroidism. Sequenced input: blood. V is TRBV27 and J is TRBJ2-7, with a weak D call TRBD2 (5 bases). The DNA for the CDR3 is TGTGCCAGCAGTTTGGCCACCGGGGCCTACGAGCAGTACTTC. Its translation is CASSLATGAYEQYF.